This T cell receptor (beta chain) was captured in a study of cytomegalovirus exposure and HLA in healthy donors. At the level of the study: A subsequent analysis reported that the approximately 120 validation repertoires were produced on the same platform that had also been used for the roughly 700 first-cohort repertoires.

In the case of this clone: The antigen is unknown.

Sequencing was performed with immunoSEQ multiplex PCR; in TCRdb, only in-frame clones are kept and a portion is missing. Here the sample spans roughly 250,000 clones, roughly 86% being singletons. The CDR3 length is 13 residues. The germline gives CDR1 MNHEY, CDR2 SVGAGI. The V gene end was trimmed by 6 bases and the J gene end by 2 bases; junction bases not matched to a gene: 4. Findings of the study overall: The authors listed 150 or so TCR beta chains as cytomegalovirus-associated.

This chain joins TRBV6-5 and TRBJ2-7; 7 bases map to TRBD2. Material for sequencing was PBMCs. The sequence derives from a woman under 40 in good health and CMV-seropositive. CDR3 coding DNA: TGTGCCAGCAGCCGCACTAGCGCCTACGAGCAGTACTTC. It translates to CASSRTSAYEQYF.